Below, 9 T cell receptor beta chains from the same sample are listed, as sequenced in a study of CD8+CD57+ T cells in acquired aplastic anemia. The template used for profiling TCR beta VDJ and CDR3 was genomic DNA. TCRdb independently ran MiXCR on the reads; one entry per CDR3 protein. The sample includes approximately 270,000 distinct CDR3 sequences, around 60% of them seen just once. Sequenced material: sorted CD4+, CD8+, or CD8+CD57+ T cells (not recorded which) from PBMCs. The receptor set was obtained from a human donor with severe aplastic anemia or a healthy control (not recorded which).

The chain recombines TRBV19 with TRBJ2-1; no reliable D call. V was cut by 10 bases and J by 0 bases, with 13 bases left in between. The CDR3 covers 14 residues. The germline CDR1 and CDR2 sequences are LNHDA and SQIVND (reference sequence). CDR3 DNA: TGTGCCACAGAGAGTTCCAGCTCCTACAATGAGCAGTTCTTC. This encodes CATESSSSYNEQFF.

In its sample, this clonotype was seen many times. CDR3 amino acids: CASSADRDREPNSPLHF. CDR3 coding DNA: TGTGCCAGCAGCGCCGACCGGGACAGGGAGCCTAATTCACCCCTCCACTTT. The rearrangement uses TRBV9 and TRBJ1-6, with TRBD1 matching 9 bases. Germline assignment: CDR1 SGDLS and CDR2 YYNGEE. Trimming removed 3 bases from V and 6 bases from J; junction bases left unmatched: 10. This CDR3 has 17 residues.

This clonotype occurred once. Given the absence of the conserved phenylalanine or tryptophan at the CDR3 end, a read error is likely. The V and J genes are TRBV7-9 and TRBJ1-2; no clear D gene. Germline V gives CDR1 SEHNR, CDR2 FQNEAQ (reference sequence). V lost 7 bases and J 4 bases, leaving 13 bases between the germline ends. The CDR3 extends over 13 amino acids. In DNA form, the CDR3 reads TGTGCCAGCACCGTGGATGGGAGCTATGGCTACACCTCC. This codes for CASTVDGSYGYTS.

This CDR3 reads CASSLLRSSYNEQFF. CDR3 coding DNA: TGTGCCAGCAGCTTATTGCGGAGCTCCTACAATGAGCAGTTCTTC. The chain has TRBV7-2 and TRBJ2-1; D unresolved. V dropped 2 bases and J dropped 0 bases, with 8 bases sitting between them. CDR1 is SGHTA and CDR2 is FQGNSA in the germline V gene. This CDR3 is 15 amino acids long.

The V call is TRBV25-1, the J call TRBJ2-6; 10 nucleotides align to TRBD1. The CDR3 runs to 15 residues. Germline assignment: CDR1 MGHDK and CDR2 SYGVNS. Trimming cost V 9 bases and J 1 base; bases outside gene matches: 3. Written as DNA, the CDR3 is TGTGCCAGGGACAGGGGGAAATCTGGGGCCAACGTCCTGACTTTC. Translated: CARDRGKSGANVLTF.

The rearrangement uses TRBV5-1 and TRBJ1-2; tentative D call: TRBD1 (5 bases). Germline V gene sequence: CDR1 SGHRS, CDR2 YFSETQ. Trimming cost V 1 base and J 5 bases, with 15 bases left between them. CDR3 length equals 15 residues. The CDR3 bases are TGCGCCAGCAGCTTGCTGGGTAGGGGCAGGTATGGCTACACCTTC. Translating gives CASSLLGRGRYGYTF. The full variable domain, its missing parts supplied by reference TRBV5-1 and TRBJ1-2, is KAGVTQTPRYLIKTRGQQVTLSCSPISGHRSVSWYQQTPGQGLQFLFEYFSETQRNKGNFPGRFSGRQFSNSRSEMNVSTLELGDSALYLCASSLLGRGRYGYTFGSGTRLTVV.

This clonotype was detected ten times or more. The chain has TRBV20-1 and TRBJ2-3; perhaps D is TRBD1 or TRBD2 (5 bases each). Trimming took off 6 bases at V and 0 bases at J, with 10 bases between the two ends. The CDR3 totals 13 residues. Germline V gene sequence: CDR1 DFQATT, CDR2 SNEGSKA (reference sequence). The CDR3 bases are TGCAGTGCCTGGGACCGCAGCACAGATACGCAGTATTTT. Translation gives CSAWDRSTDTQYF.

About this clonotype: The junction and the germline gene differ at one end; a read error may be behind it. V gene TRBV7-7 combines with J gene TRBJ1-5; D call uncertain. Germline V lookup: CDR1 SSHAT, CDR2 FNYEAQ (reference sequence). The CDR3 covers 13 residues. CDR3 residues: CASSLAENQPQHF. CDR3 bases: TGTGCTAGCAGCTTAGCAGAAAATCAGCCCCAGCATTTT.

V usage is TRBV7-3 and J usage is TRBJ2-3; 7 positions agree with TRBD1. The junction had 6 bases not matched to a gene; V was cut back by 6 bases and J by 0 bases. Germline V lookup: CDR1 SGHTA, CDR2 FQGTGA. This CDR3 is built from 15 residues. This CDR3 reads CASREGTASTDTQYF. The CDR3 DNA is TGTGCCAGCAGGGAAGGGACAGCGAGCACAGATACGCAGTATTTT.